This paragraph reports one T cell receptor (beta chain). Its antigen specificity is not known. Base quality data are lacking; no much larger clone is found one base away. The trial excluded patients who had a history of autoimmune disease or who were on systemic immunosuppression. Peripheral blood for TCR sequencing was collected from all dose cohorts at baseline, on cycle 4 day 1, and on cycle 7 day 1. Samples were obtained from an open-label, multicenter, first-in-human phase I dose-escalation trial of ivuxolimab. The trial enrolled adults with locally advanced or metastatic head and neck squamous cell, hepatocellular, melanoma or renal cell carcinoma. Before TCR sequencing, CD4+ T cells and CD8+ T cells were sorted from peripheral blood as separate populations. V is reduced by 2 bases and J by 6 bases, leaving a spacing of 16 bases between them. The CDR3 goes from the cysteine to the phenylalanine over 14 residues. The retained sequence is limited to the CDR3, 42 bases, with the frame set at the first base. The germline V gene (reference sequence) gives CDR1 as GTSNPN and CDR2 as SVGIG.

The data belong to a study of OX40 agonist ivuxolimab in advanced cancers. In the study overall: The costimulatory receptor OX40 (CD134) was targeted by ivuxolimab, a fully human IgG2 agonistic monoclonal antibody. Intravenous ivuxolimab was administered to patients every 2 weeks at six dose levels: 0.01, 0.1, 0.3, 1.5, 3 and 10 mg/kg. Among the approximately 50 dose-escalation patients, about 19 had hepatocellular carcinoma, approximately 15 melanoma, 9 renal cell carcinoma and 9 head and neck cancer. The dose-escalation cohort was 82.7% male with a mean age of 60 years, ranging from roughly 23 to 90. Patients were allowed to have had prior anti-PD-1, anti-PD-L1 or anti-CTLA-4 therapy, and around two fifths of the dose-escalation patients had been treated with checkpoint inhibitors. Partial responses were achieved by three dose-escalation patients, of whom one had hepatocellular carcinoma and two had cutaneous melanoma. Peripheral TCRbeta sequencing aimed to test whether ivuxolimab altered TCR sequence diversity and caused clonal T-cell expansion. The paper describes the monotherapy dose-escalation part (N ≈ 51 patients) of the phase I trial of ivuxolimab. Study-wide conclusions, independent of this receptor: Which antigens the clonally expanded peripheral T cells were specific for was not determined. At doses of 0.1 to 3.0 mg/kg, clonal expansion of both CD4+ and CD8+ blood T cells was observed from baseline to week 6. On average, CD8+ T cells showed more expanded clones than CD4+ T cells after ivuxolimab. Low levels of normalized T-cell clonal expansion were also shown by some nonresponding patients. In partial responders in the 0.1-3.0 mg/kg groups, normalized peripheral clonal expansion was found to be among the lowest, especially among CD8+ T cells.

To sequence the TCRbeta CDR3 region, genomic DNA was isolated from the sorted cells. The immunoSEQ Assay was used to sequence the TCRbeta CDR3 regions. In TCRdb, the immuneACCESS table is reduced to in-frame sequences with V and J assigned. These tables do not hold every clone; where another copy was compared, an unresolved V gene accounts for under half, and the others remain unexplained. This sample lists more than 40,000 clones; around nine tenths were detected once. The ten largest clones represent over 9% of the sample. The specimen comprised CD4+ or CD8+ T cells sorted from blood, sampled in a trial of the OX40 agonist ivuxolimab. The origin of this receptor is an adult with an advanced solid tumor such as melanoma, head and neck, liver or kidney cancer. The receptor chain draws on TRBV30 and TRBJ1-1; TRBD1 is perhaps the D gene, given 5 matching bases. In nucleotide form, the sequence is TGTGCCTGGAGTTTCCTGGGACTGTCCCCTGAAGCTTTCTTT. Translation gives CAWSFLGLSPEAFF.